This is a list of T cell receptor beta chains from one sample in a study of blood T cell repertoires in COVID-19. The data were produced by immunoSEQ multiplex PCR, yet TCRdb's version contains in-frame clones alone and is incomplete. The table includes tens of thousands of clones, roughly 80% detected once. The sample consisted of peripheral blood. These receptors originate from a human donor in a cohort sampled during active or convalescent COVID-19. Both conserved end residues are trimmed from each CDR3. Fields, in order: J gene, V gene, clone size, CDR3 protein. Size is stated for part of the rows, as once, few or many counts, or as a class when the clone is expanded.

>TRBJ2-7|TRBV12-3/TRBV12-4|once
ASSWDRGEQY
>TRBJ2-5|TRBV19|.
ASSIDLGTRGRVTQY
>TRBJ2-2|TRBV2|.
ASRPGVAGPGELF
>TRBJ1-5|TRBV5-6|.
ASSLGTVNQPQH
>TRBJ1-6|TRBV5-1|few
ASRIDRGNSPLH
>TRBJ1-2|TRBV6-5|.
ASSYSEGFYGYT
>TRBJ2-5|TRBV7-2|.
ASSLNIQETQY
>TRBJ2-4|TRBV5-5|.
ASRHTGPAAKNIQY
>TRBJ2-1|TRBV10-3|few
AISESLTSGGRNEQF
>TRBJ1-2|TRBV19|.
ASSIAQGGYGYT
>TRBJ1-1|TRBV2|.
ASSSGQLNTEAF
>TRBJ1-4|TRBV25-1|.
ASSLHSTNEKLF
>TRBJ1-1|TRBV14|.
ASSQDSVVQRAF
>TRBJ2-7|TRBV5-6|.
ASSLNDLTTYEQY
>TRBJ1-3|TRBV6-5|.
ASAGALSSGNTIY
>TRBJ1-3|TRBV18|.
ASSPSGTGVGNTIY
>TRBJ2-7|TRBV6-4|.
ASSAESGTAFYEQY
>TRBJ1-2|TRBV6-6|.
ASSYRETGQSYGYT
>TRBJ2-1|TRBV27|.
ASSTSRDSSYNEQF
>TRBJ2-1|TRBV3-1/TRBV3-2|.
ASSQQGIEQF
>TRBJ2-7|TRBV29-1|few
SVQSGQGNEQY
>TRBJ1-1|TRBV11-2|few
ASSLQENTEAF
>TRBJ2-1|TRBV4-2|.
ASSPGWREQF
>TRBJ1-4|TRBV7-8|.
ASSIQSNEKLF
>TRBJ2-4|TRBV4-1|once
ASGPVAKNIQY
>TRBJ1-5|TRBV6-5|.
ASSLQGNSNQPQH
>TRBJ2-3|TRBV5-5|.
ASSLGDRGIGTDTQY
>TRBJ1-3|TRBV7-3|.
ASSPDGLPEAGNTIY
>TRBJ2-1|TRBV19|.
ASSIDGGRGNNEQF
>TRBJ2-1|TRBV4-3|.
ASSQDLGASVYNEQF
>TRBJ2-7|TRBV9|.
ASTGRGRGLGEQY
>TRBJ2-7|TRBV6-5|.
ASRSGGAYEQY
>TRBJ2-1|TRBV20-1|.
SAPQEAQQF
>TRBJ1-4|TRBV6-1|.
ASSDGDLGVKLF
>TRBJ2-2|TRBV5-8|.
ASSLYVVNTGELF
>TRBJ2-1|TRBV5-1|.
ASSLARGAEPYNEQF
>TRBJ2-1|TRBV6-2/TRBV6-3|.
ASSSRDRVNNEQF
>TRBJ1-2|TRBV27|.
ASSLSEDYGYT
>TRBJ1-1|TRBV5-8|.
ASSLVGHLNTEAF
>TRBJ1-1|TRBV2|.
ASRTQGVSTEAF